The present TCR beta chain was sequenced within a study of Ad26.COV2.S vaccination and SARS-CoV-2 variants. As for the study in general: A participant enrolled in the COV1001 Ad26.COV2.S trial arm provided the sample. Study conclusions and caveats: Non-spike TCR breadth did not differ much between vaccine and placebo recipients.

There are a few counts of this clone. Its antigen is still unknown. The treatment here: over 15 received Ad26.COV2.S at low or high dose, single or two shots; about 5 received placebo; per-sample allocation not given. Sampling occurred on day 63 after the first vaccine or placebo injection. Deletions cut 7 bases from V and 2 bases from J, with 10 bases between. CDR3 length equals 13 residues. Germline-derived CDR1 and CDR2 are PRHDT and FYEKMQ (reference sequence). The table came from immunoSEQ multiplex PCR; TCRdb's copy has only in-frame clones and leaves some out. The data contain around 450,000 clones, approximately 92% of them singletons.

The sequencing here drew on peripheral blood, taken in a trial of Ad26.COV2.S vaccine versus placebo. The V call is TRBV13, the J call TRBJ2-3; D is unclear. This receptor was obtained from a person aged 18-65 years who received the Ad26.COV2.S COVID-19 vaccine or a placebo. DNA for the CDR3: TGTGCCAGCATCAATATTTACACAGATACGCAGTATTTT. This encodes CASINIYTDTQYF. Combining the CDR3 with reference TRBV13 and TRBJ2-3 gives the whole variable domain AAGVIQSPRHLIKEKRETATLKCYPIPRHDTVYWYQQGPGQDPQFLISFYEKMQSDKGSIPDRFSAQQFSDYHSELNMSSLELGDSALYFCASINIYTDTQYFGPGTRLTVL.